These 22 T cell receptor beta chains share one sample of origin, sequenced in a study of blood T cell repertoires in COVID-19. The protocol was immunoSEQ multiplex PCR, while the TCRdb copy is restricted to in-frame clones and leaves out a portion. This repertoire shows almost 200,000 clones, roughly 80% found once; its top ten account for around 0.93%. Specimen: peripheral blood. Receptors were obtained from a man between 60 and 75 years old with COVID-19, enrolled during active disease.

V gene TRBV5-6 combines with J gene TRBJ2-5, with TRBD1 matching 10 bases. This CDR3 contains 14 residues. Germline-derived CDR1 and CDR2 are SGHDT and YYEEEE. After removal of 5 bases from V and 3 bases from J, the junction contained 4 bases not matched to a gene. Written as DNA, the CDR3 is TGTGCCAGCAGACTGGACAGGGGGGAAGAGACCCAGTACTTC. It specifies CASRLDRGEETQYF.

This clone was detected only once. V is TRBV5-8 and J is TRBJ2-6; D possibly corresponds to TRBD1 (5 bases). Germline V gene sequence: CDR1 SGHTS, CDR2 YDEGEE. This CDR3 has 16 residues. V lost 5 bases, J lost 4 bases, and 16 bases lay in between. This chain's CDR3 is CASSSLGARGANVLTF. CDR3 coding DNA: TGTGCCAGCAGTTCTCTTGGGGCGAGGGGGGCCAACGTCCTGACTTTC.

CDR3 amino acids: CASSLYGTGNYGYTF. The CDR3 DNA reads TGTGCCAGCAGCTTGTATGGGACAGGGAACTATGGCTACACCTTC. The genes are TRBV5-6 and TRBJ1-2, with TRBD1 matching over 9 bases. The V gene's germline CDR1 is SGHDT and CDR2 YYEEEE. J gave up 2 bases and V 1 base, and 3 bases lay outside the gene matches. The CDR3 runs to 15 residues.

The V call is TRBV6-5, the J call TRBJ1-6, with 8 positions matching TRBD1. The ends lost 5 bases at V and 7 bases at J; junction bases unmatched: 7. CDR3 length: 15 residues. Germline CDR1 and CDR2: MNHEY and SVGAGI. This CDR3 is CASSPQGDRNSPLHF. The CDR3 DNA reads as TGTGCCAGCAGTCCCCAAGGGGACAGGAATTCACCCCTCCACTTT.

The gene calls are TRBV10-3 and TRBJ2-3; D ambiguous. In germline, CDR1 is ENHRY, CDR2 SYGVKD. The length of the CDR3 is 14 residues. Trimming pared 5 bases from V and 0 bases from J, leaving 9 bases between. The chain's CDR3 is CAISTSASTDTQYF. The CDR3, as DNA: TGTGCCATCAGTACGAGTGCTAGCACAGATACGCAGTATTTT.

Comment on this clone: This same CDR3 is encoded by further DNA sequences in the sample. The chain uses TRBV18 and TRBJ1-2, with 8 bases that match TRBD1. The CDR3 is made up of 14 amino acids. Per the germline V gene, CDR1 is KGHSH and CDR2 is LQKENI. The junction had 4 bases not matched to a gene; V was cut back by 2 bases and J by 5 bases. The CDR3 coding sequence is TGTGCCAGCTCACCAGGACAGGGTGGGTATGGCTACACCTTC. It translates to CASSPGQGGYGYTF. The variable domain in full, with the rest retrieved from reference TRBV18 and TRBJ1-2, is NAGVMQNPRHLVRRRGQEARLRCSPMKGHSHVYWYRQLPEEGLKFMVYLQKENIIDESGMPKERFSAEFPKEGPSILRIQQVVRGDSAAYFCASSPGQGGYGYTFGSGTRLTVV.

J is TRBJ1-1 and V is TRBV11-2; D remains unclear. V was pared by 2 bases and J by 0 bases, with 7 bases between. The CDR3 consists of 14 residues. Germline V CDR1 and CDR2: SGHAT, FQNNGV. This CDR3 reads CASSLSQMNTEAFF. The CDR3 DNA follows: TGTGCCAGCAGCTTATCACAGATGAACACTGAAGCTTTCTTT.

The V gene is TRBV19, the J gene TRBJ2-1, with D possibly TRBD1 on 6 matching bases. V shed 6 bases and J shed 0 bases, with 9 bases lying between them. The CDR3 contains 14 residues. The germline gives CDR1 LNHDA, CDR2 SQIVND (reference sequence). The CDR3 DNA follows: TGTGCCAGTAGCTTCAGGGGCTCCTACAATGAGCAGTTCTTC. It yields the protein CASSFRGSYNEQFF.

The J gene is TRBJ1-2, the V gene TRBV7-2, with D possibly being TRBD1 (5 bases). Trimming pared 1 base from V and 7 bases from J, leaving 13 bases between. The CDR3 covers 14 residues. CDR1 is SGHTA and CDR2 is FQGNSA in the germline V gene. DNA of the CDR3: TGTGCCAGCAGCTTAGGGGGCTGGGCCCCTGGCTACACCTTC. It codes for CASSLGGWAPGYTF.

V usage is TRBV10-3 and J usage is TRBJ1-2; D remains unclear. V gave up 3 bases and J gave up 3 bases, with 11 bases separating them. Germline CDR1 reads ENHRY; CDR2 reads SYGVKD. The CDR3 loop spans 14 amino acids. The CDR3 loop reads CAISEPTIDYGYTF. Written as DNA, the CDR3 is TGTGCCATCAGTGAACCGACAATCGACTATGGCTACACCTTC.

The CDR3 loop reads CASTYSGRGQETQYF. CDR3 sequence (DNA): TGTGCCAGCACGTACAGCGGGAGAGGGCAAGAGACCCAGTACTTC. This chain links TRBV27 with TRBJ2-5; 8 positions agree with TRBD2. The CDR3 is 15 residues long. The germline gives CDR1 MNHEY, CDR2 SMNVEV (reference sequence). Germline trimming cut 7 bases from V and 2 bases from J; bases unmatched to any gene: 9.

The rearrangement links TRBV24-1 to TRBJ2-1; no definite D call. V dropped 4 bases and J dropped 4 bases, with 7 bases sitting between them. Germline CDR1 reads KGHDR; CDR2 reads SFDVKD. This CDR3 contains 13 residues. DNA of the CDR3: TGTGCCACCAGTGACCCCGTATACAATGAGCAGTTCTTC. This translates into CATSDPVYNEQFF.

There are a few counts of this clone. The V gene is TRBV18, the J gene TRBJ1-5; D is ambiguous. V lost 3 bases to trimming and J lost 7 bases, with 16 bases between them. The CDR3 runs to 15 residues. Germline CDR1 is KGHSH and CDR2 is LQKENI. The CDR3 region is CASSPAGTDEQPQHF. CDR3 nucleotide sequence: TGTGCCAGCTCACCGGCGGGAACAGACGAGCAGCCCCAGCATTTT. The full variable domain, with the rest looked up from reference TRBV18 and TRBJ1-5, is NAGVMQNPRHLVRRRGQEARLRCSPMKGHSHVYWYRQLPEEGLKFMVYLQKENIIDESGMPKERFSAEFPKEGPSILRIQQVVRGDSAAYFCASSPAGTDEQPQHFGDGTRLSIL.

This clone was detected only once. This rearrangement joins TRBV5-1 to TRBJ1-1, with TRBD1 matching 7 bases. Trimming at V came to 0 bases and at J to 6 bases, leaving 5 bases not matched to a gene. The germline CDR1 and CDR2 sequences are SGHRS and YFSETQ. CDR3 length: 14 residues. As DNA, the CDR3 is TGCGCCAGCAGCTTGGACAGGGGTGGCGCTGAAGCTTTCTTT. Translation: CASSLDRGGAEAFF.

The rearrangement links TRBV7-9 to TRBJ1-6, with 11 bases fitting TRBD1. Looked up from germline, CDR1 is SEHNR and CDR2 is FQNEAQ (reference sequence). Trimming cost V 2 bases and J 8 bases; bases outside gene matches: 2. This CDR3 spans 15 amino acids. The DNA for the CDR3 is TGTGCCAGCAGCTTATGGACAGGGGGCGATTCACCCCTCCACTTT. Translated: CASSLWTGGDSPLHF.

V usage is TRBV5-5 and J usage is TRBJ2-7, with D perhaps TRBD1 (6 bases). This CDR3 contains 14 residues. Germline values: CDR1 SGHKS, CDR2 YYEKEE (reference sequence). V was shortened by 5 bases and J by 3 bases, with 15 bases between the two germline ends. CDR3 coding DNA: TGTGCCAGCAGACGCATCAGGGGCGGCTACGAGCAGTACTTC. Amino acids: CASRRIRGGYEQYF.

This clone appeared once. The chain employs TRBV5-5 and TRBJ1-5, with a possible D match to TRBD1 (6 bases). V lost 4 bases and J 5 bases, leaving 13 bases between the germline ends. Germline V gives CDR1 SGHKS, CDR2 YYEKEE (reference sequence). This CDR3 comprises 14 residues. The CDR3 loop is CASSASGVDQPQHF. The CDR3, as DNA: TGTGCCAGCAGCGCCTCAGGGGTGGATCAGCCCCAGCATTTT. The full variable domain, in which reference TRBV5-5 and TRBJ1-5 provide the parts outside the CDR3, is DAGVTQSPTHLIKTRGQQVTLRCSPISGHKSVSWYQQVLGQGPQFIFQYYEKEERGRGNFPDRFSARQFPNYSSELNVNALLLGDSALYLCASSASGVDQPQHFGDGTRLSIL.

The V call is TRBV30, the J call TRBJ1-5, with 7 bases identical to TRBD1. Looked up from germline, CDR1 is GTSNPN and CDR2 is SVGIG (reference sequence). The CDR3 sequence is 13 residues long. J was trimmed by 2 bases and V by 4 bases; bases with no gene match: 2. The CDR3 protein is CAWTGQGNQPQHF. The CDR3 bases are TGTGCCTGGACCGGACAGGGCAATCAGCCCCAGCATTTT.

This clone appeared once. The chain joins TRBV16 to TRBJ2-7, with TRBD1 identical over 8 bases. CDR3 length: 16 amino acids. Trimming cost V 1 base and J 5 bases; bases outside gene matches: 10. Germline lookup yields CDR1 KGHSY and CDR2 FQNENV. The CDR3 loop reads CASSQWGWGQVHEQYF. CDR3 coding DNA: TGTGCCAGCAGCCAATGGGGTTGGGGACAGGTGCACGAGCAGTACTTC.

The CDR3 protein is CASSFGRDRGVRNEQFF. For the CDR3, the DNA is TGTGCCAGCAGTTTCGGGAGGGACAGGGGGGTACGCAATGAGCAGTTCTTC. V and J are TRBV28 and TRBJ2-1, with 11 bases fitting TRBD1. Per germline, CDR1 MDHEN and CDR2 SYDVKM. The J segment lost 6 bases and the V segment lost 3 bases, leaving 10 bases of the junction unmatched. The CDR3 totals 17 residues.

Here the CDR3 reads CAISESFGKAGGNYGYTF. Written as DNA, the CDR3 is TGTGCCATCAGTGAGTCGTTCGGGAAGGCAGGGGGTAACTATGGCTACACCTTC. The chain combines TRBV10-3 with TRBJ1-2; 7 bases line up with TRBD1. There are 18 residues in the CDR3. The germline gives CDR1 ENHRY, CDR2 SYGVKD. Trimming at V came to 0 bases and at J to 1 base, leaving 11 bases not matched to a gene.

The rearrangement links TRBV25-1 to TRBJ1-1; D perhaps matches TRBD1 (5 bases). CDR3 size: 14 residues. The germline V and J ends were trimmed by 8 bases and 0 bases, with 13 bases remaining between them. Germline V gene sequence: CDR1 MGHDK, CDR2 SYGVNS. CDR3 nucleotides: TGTGCCAGCTCCAGGACAAGGATGAACACTGAAGCTTTCTTT. It yields the protein CASSRTRMNTEAFF.